This T cell receptor (beta chain) was recovered during a study of blood T cell repertoires in COVID-19. On the study more broadly: The origin of the acute and convalescent COVID-19 samples was the United States, Italy and Spain. PBMCs, B-cell-depleted T cells, or T cells were the source of the cDNA or gDNA that made up the material.

Original data processing: It was from reference gene primer amplification that nucleated cell counts were estimated. The repertoire was sequenced with immunoSEQ multiplex PCR; TCRdb's copy has only in-frame clones and lacks some. That table gives V, J and clone size, and the DNA gave D and trimming. Of about 290,000 clones in the sample, 85% were seen once. This CDR3 comprises 17 residues. CDR1 SQVTM and CDR2 ANQGSEA come from the germline V gene. V was pared by 2 bases and J by 0 bases, with 17 bases between. V is TRBV29-1 and J is TRBJ2-1; the D gene is possibly TRBD2 (6 bases). Sequenced material: peripheral blood. The receptor's source is a woman aged 45-60 years with active or convalescent COVID-19. CDR3 bases: TGCAGCGTTGAACGAGCGGGTCAGGGAGGCTCCTACAATGAGCAGTTCTTC. Encoded protein: CSVERAGQGGSYNEQFF.